Listed here are 18 T cell receptor beta chains from one sample, sequenced in a study of cytomegalovirus exposure and HLA in healthy donors. PCR primers comprised 60 Vbeta and 13 Jbeta primers. Assay: immunoSEQ multiplex PCR; the TCRdb copy retains only in-frame clones and omits some. This repertoire shows about 130,000 clones, 75% to 85% found once; its top ten account for 1.5% to 2.5%. The material sequenced was PBMCs. Receptors originate from a man aged 18 to 35 in good health and CMV-seronegative.

This chain uses TRBV5-1 with TRBJ2-1, with 8 bases identical to TRBD2. V trimming: 1 base; J trimming: 5 bases; junction bases outside the gene matches: 2. The CDR3 covers 14 residues. Per the germline V gene, CDR1 is SGHRS and CDR2 is YFSETQ. For the CDR3, the DNA is TGCGCCAGCAGCTTGCCAGCGGGAGACAATGAGCAGTTCTTC. As protein: CASSLPAGDNEQFF. Full variable domain (outside the CDR3, taken from reference TRBV5-1 and TRBJ2-1): KAGVTQTPRYLIKTRGQQVTLSCSPISGHRSVSWYQQTPGQGLQFLFEYFSETQRNKGNFPGRFSGRQFSNSRSEMNVSTLELGDSALYLCASSLPAGDNEQFFGPGTRLTVL.

The CDR3 region is CASSQESGGFYNEQFF. The CDR3 DNA sequence: TGCGCCAGCAGCCAAGAGTCGGGAGGCTTTTACAATGAGCAGTTCTTC. This chain connects TRBV4-3 to TRBJ2-1, with 7 positions matching TRBD2. Germline CDR1 and CDR2: LGHNA and YSLEER. This CDR3 contains 16 residues. V lost 0 bases, J lost 4 bases, and 6 bases stayed unmatched.

CDR3 bases: TGTGCCAGCAGCCCCGCGGGGCGGAGGCTAGCTTTCTTT. Its translation: CASSPAGRRLAFF. The V gene is TRBV7-9, the J gene TRBJ1-1, with D tentatively TRBD1 (5 bases). The CDR3 sequence is 13 residues long. The germline V and J ends were trimmed by 5 bases and 10 bases, with 17 bases remaining between them. Germline V gene data show CDR1 as SEHNR and CDR2 as FQNEAQ (reference sequence).

The rearrangement uses TRBV7-9 and TRBJ2-1; 7 nucleotides align to TRBD2. Germline trimming cut 8 bases from V and 1 base from J; bases unmatched to any gene: 8. This CDR3 has 15 residues. Germline values: CDR1 SEHNR, CDR2 FQNEAQ (reference sequence). CDR3: CASETWGGSYNEQFF. DNA of the CDR3: TGTGCCAGCGAGACATGGGGGGGGTCCTACAATGAGCAGTTCTTC.

The CDR3 DNA reads TGTGCCAGCAGGCTTCCCCGGCCGAGGTATGCAGATACGCAGTATTTT. Its translation is CASRLPRPRYADTQYF. The rearrangement links TRBV5-4 to TRBJ2-3; D ambiguous. The CDR3 spans 16 residues. V lost 5 bases, J lost 4 bases, and 20 bases lay in between. Looked up from germline, CDR1 is SGHNT and CDR2 is YYREEE (reference sequence).

The genes are TRBV19 and TRBJ2-7; 7 positions match TRBD2. This CDR3 comprises 14 residues. CDR1 LNHDA and CDR2 SQIVND come from the germline V gene (reference sequence). V shed 5 bases and J 0 bases; nucleotides not matched to a gene: 4. The CDR3 reads CASSLGGSSYEQYF. The CDR3 coding sequence is TGTGCCAGTAGTTTGGGGGGGAGCTCCTACGAGCAGTACTTC. Using reference TRBV19 and TRBJ2-7 for the parts outside the CDR3, the full variable domain is DGGITQSPKYLFRKEGQNVTLSCEQNLNHDAMYWYRQDPGQGLRLIYYSQIVNDFQKGDIAEGYSVSREKKESFPLTVTSAQKNPTAFYLCASSLGGSSYEQYFGPGTRLTVT.

This clone was observed once. The V gene is TRBV7-9, the J gene TRBJ1-1; no reliable D call. This CDR3 comprises 12 residues. The V gene's germline CDR1 is SEHNR and CDR2 FQNEAQ (reference sequence). The V gene lost 6 bases and the J gene lost 2 bases, with 7 bases spanning the gap. In nucleotides, the CDR3 is TGTGCCAGCAGGTTTAGTAACACTGAAGCTTTCTTT. Its protein is CASRFSNTEAFF.

V and J are TRBV11-2 and TRBJ1-5; D is unclear. Germline V CDR1 and CDR2: SGHAT, FQNNGV. V lost 4 bases, J lost 5 bases, and 12 bases lay in between. The CDR3 covers 14 residues. The CDR3: CASSSGLFDQPQHF. CDR3 nucleotide sequence: TGTGCCAGCAGCTCTGGACTTTTTGATCAGCCCCAGCATTTT. Complete variable domain (other parts from reference TRBV11-2 and TRBJ1-5): EAGVAQSPRYKIIEKRQSVAFWCNPISGHATLYWYQQILGQGPKLLIQFQNNGVVDDSQLPKDRFSAERLKGVDSTLKIQPAKLEDSAVYLCASSSGLFDQPQHFGDGTRLSIL.

CDR3 coding DNA: TGTGCCAGCAGCTTAGGGTACAGGGACCAAGAGACCCAGTACTTC. Its protein product is CASSLGYRDQETQYF. The gene calls are TRBV7-3 and TRBJ2-5, with D perhaps matching TRBD1 (6 bases). Per the germline V gene, CDR1 is SGHTA and CDR2 is FQGTGA. V was clipped by 2 bases and J by 0 bases, with 10 bases between them. The CDR3 totals 15 residues.

The J gene is TRBJ2-7, the V gene TRBV27; 9 bases agree with TRBD1. Germline trimming cut 7 bases from V and 2 bases from J; bases unmatched to any gene: 15. Germline-derived CDR1 and CDR2 are MNHEY and SMNVEV (reference sequence). CDR3 length: 17 amino acids. Here the CDR3 reads CASTLRVRTGEPYEQYF. The CDR3 region has the DNA TGTGCCAGCACCCTAAGGGTCCGGACAGGGGAGCCCTACGAGCAGTACTTC.

The rearrangement links TRBV30 to TRBJ2-6; D possibly corresponds to TRBD1 (5 bases). This CDR3 contains 15 residues. The germline V and J ends were trimmed by 0 bases and 2 bases, with 8 bases remaining between them. Germline CDR1 and CDR2: GTSNPN and SVGIG (reference sequence). In nucleotides, the CDR3 is TGTGCCTGGAGTGTAGGGGCGACTGGGGCCAACGTCCTGACTTTC. Translated, it gives CAWSVGATGANVLTF.

This chain connects TRBV7-2 to TRBJ1-2, with a weak D call TRBD1 (6 bases). This CDR3 contains 15 residues. Germline-derived CDR1 and CDR2 are SGHTA and FQGNSA. V was clipped by 2 bases and J by 0 bases, with 10 bases between them. The CDR3 DNA reads as TGTGCCAGCAGCTTAATGGACAGAGCTAACTATGGCTACACCTTC. It is translated as CASSLMDRANYGYTF.

The chain uses TRBV4-1 and TRBJ2-5, with TRBD2 matching 10 bases. J gave up 5 bases and V 5 bases, and 2 bases lay outside the gene matches. Germline V CDR1 and CDR2: MGHRA, YSYEKL. The CDR3 has 13 residues. The CDR3 nucleotides are TGCGCCAGCAGCAGGACTAGCGGCGAGACCCAGTACTTC. It translates to CASSRTSGETQYF.

The CDR3 DNA follows: TGCGCCAGCAACGAAATCGACAGGGCCACTGAAGCTTTCTTT. Amino acids: CASNEIDRATEAFF. The rearrangement links TRBV5-1 to TRBJ1-1, with TRBD1 matching 7 bases. CDR3 length equals 14 residues. The germline gives CDR1 SGHRS, CDR2 YFSETQ. Trimming cost V 6 bases and J 4 bases; bases outside gene matches: 9.

The table lists this clone with a few counts. This chain links TRBV6-5 with TRBJ1-4, with 9 bases that match TRBD1. The CDR3 length is 14 residues. Unmatched junction bases numbered 3, after V lost 2 bases and J lost 8 bases. Germline V gene sequence: CDR1 MNHEY, CDR2 SVGAGI. CDR3 coding DNA: TGTGCCAGCAGTTACGGACAGGGGTTAGAAAAACTGTTTTTT. Its translation is CASSYGQGLEKLFF.

The genes are TRBV27 and TRBJ1-3; 9 bases map to TRBD1. Germline CDR1 is MNHEY and CDR2 is SMNVEV (reference sequence). Germline trimming cut 7 bases from V and 3 bases from J; bases unmatched to any gene: 7. CDR3 length: 15 residues. The CDR3 sequence is CASTSTGGLGNTIYF. For the CDR3, the DNA is TGTGCCAGCACCTCAACAGGGGGCCTTGGAAACACCATATATTTT.

This chain connects TRBV18 to TRBJ2-1; the D gene is possibly TRBD2 (5 bases). The germline CDR1 and CDR2 sequences are KGHSH and LQKENI. V was shortened by 3 bases and J by 5 bases, with 11 bases between the two germline ends. This CDR3 has 14 residues. This CDR3 is CASSPASRNNEQFF. The CDR3 region has the DNA TGTGCCAGCTCACCGGCTAGCAGGAACAATGAGCAGTTCTTC.

The chain has TRBV19 and TRBJ2-1; 9 bases fit TRBD2. Germline CDR1 reads LNHDA; CDR2 reads SQIVND (reference sequence). Trimming removed 5 bases from V and 4 bases from J; junction bases left unmatched: 9. The CDR3 runs to 16 residues. CDR3: CASSSQPGLAYNEQFF. The CDR3 DNA sequence: TGTGCCAGTAGTTCTCAACCGGGACTAGCATACAATGAGCAGTTCTTC.